Here is one T cell receptor beta chain with its context. The Seattle patients, enrolled during active infection, were followed longitudinally. This sample stems from a study of blood T cell repertoires in COVID-19. Study background: The analysed material was cDNA or gDNA that came from T cells, B-cell-depleted T cells, or PBMCs.

The CDR3 extends over 19 amino acids. Germline CDR1 and CDR2: SGHRS and YFSETQ. Trimming at V came to 4 bases and at J to 0 bases, leaving 8 bases not matched to a gene. Measured with immunoSEQ multiplex PCR; TCRdb has only the in-frame clones, and not every one. The sample includes more than 350,000 clones, 70% to 90% of them seen just once. Source material: peripheral blood. V is TRBV5-1 and J is TRBJ2-6; 12 bases agree with TRBD2. The sequence derives from a young woman with COVID-19, enrolled during active disease. CDR3 DNA: TGCGCCAGCAGCCTATGGACTAGCGGGATAAACTCTGGGGCCAACGTCCTGACTTTC. It translates to CASSLWTSGINSGANVLTF.